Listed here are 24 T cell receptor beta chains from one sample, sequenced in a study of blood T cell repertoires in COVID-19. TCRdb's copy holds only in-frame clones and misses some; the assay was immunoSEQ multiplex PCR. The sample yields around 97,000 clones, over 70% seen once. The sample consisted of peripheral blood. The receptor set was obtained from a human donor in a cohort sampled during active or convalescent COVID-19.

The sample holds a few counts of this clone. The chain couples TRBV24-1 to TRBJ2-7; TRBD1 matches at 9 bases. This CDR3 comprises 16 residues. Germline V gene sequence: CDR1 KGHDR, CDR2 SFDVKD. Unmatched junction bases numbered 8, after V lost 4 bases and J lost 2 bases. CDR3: CATSEDRQGDPYEQYF. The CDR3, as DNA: TGTGCCACCAGTGAAGATAGACAGGGGGACCCCTACGAGCAGTACTTC.

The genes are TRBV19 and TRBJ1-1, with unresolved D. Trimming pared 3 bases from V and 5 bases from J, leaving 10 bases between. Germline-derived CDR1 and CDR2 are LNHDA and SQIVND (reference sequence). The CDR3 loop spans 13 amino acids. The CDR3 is CASSIVVRTEAFF. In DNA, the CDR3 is TGTGCCAGTAGTATTGTGGTGCGAACTGAAGCTTTCTTT.

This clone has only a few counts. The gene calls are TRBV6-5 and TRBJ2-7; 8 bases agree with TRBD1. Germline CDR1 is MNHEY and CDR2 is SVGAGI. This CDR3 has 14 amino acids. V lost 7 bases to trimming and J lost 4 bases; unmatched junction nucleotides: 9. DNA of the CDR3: TGTGCCAGCAATTCCGACAGGGGAGGTTACGAGCAGTACTTC. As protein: CASNSDRGGYEQYF.

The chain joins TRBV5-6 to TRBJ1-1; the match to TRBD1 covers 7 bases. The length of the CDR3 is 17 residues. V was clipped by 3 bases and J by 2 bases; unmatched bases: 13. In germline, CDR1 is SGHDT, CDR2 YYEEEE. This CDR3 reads CASSWGDSRFLNTEAFF. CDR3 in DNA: TGTGCCAGCAGCTGGGGGGACAGTCGGTTTCTTAACACTGAAGCTTTCTTT.

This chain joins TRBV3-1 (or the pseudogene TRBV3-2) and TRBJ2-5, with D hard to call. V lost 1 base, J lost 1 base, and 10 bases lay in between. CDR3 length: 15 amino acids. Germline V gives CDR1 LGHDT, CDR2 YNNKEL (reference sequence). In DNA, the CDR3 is TGTGCCAGCAGCCAAGTTCGTGACACCCAAGAGACCCAGTACTTC. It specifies CASSQVRDTQETQYF.

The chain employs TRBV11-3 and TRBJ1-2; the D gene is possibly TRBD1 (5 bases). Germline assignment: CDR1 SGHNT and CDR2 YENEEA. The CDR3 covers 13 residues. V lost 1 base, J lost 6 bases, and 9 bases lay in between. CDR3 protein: CASSLVGGDGYTF. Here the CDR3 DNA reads TGTGCCAGCAGCTTAGTAGGAGGGGATGGCTACACCTTC.

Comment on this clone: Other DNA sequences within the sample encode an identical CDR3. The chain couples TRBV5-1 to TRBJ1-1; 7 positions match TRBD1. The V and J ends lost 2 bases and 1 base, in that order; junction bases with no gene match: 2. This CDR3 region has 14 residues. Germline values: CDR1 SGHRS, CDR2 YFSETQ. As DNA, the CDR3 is TGCGCCAGCAGCTTAGACAGGGCGAACACTGAAGCTTTCTTT. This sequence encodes CASSLDRANTEAFF.

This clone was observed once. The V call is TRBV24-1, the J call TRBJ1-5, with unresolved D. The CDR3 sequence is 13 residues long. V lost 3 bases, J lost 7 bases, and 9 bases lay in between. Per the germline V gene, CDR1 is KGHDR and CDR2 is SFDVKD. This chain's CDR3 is CATSDTNTQPQHF. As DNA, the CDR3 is TGTGCCACCAGTGATACTAACACCCAGCCCCAGCATTTT.

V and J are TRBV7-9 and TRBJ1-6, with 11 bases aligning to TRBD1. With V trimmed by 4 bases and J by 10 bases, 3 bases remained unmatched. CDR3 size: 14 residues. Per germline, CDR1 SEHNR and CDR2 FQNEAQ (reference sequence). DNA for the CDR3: TGTGCCAGCAGCTCGGACAGGGGGCGGTCACCCCTCCACTTT. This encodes CASSSDRGRSPLHF.

The CDR3 DNA is TGTGCCAGCAGATCCGGGGGGGCCGGGGAGCTGTTTTTT. Translated, it gives CASRSGGAGELFF. The rearrangement joins TRBV7-8 to TRBJ2-2; TRBD2 matches 8 bases. This CDR3 is built from 13 residues. Germline V gene sequence: CDR1 SGHVS, CDR2 FQNEAQ. V trimming: 6 bases; J trimming: 6 bases; junction bases outside the gene matches: 3.

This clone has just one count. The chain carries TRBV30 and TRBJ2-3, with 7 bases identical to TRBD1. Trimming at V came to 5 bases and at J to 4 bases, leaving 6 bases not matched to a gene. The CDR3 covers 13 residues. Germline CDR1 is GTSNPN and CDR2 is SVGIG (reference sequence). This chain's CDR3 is CAWDRAVADTQYF. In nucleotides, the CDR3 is TGTGCCTGGGACAGGGCGGTGGCAGATACGCAGTATTTT.

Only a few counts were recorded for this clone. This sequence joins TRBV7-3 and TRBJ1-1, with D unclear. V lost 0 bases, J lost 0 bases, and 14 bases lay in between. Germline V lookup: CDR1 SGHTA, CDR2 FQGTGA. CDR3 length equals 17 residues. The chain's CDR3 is CASSLTGAGVLNTEAFF. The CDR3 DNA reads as TGTGCCAGCAGCTTAACAGGAGCCGGGGTTTTGAACACTGAAGCTTTCTTT.

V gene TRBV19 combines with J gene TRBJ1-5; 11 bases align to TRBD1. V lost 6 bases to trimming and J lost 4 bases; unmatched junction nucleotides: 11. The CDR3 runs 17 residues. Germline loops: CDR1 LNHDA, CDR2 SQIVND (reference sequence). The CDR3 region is CASRPQAGTGGNQPQHF. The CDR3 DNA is TGTGCCAGTAGGCCTCAAGCCGGGACAGGGGGTAATCAGCCCCAGCATTTT. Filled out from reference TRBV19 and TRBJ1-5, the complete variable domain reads DGGITQSPKYLFRKEGQNVTLSCEQNLNHDAMYWYRQDPGQGLRLIYYSQIVNDFQKGDIAEGYSVSREKKESFPLTVTSAQKNPTAFYLCASRPQAGTGGNQPQHFGDGTRLSIL.

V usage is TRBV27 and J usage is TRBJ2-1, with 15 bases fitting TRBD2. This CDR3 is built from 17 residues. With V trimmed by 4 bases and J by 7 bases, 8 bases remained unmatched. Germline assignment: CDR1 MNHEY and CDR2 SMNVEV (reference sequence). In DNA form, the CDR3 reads TGTGCCAGCAGTTCCCTGGGGGGACTAGCGGGGGGTAATGAGCAGTTCTTC. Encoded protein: CASSSLGGLAGGNEQFF.

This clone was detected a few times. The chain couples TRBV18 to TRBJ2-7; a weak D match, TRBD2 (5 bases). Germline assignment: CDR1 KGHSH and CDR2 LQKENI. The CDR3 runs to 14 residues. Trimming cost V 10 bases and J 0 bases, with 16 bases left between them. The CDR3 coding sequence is TGTGCCACCCGCGCGGGTTCCGACTCCTACGAGCAGTACTTC. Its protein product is CATRAGSDSYEQYF.

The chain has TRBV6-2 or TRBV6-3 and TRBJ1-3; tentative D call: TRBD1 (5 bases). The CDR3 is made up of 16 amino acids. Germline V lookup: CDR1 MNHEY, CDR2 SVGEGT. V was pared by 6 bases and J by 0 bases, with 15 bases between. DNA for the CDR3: TGTGCCAGCAGGCCTACAGGAGAAAACTCTGGAAACACCATATATTTT. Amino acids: CASRPTGENSGNTIYF.

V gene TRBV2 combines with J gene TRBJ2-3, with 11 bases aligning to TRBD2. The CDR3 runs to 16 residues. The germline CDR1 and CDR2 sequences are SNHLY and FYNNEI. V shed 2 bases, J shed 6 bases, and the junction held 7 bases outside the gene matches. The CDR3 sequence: CASSEIGSGGADTQYF. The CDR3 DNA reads TGTGCCAGCAGTGAAATAGGTAGCGGGGGGGCCGATACGCAGTATTTT.

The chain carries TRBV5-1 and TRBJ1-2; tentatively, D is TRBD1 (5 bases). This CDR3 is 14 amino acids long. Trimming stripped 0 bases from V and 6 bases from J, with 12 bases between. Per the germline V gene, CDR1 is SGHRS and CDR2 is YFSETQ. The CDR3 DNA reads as TGCGCCAGCAGCTTGGATGCAGGGTGGGATGGCTACACCTTC. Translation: CASSLDAGWDGYTF.

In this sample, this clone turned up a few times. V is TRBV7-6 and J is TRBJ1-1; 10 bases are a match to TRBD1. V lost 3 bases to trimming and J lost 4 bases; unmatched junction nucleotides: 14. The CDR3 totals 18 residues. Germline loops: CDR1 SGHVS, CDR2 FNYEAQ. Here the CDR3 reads CASSFRRPGTGALTEAFF. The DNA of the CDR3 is TGTGCCAGCAGCTTTAGACGTCCCGGGACAGGGGCCCTCACTGAAGCTTTCTTT.

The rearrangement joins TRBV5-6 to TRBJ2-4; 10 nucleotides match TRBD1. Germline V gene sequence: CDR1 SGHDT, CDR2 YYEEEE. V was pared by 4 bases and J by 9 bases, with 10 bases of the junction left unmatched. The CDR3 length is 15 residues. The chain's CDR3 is CASSLRDRGGGIQYF. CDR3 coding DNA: TGTGCCAGCAGCCTCCGGGACAGGGGAGGGGGCATTCAGTACTTC.

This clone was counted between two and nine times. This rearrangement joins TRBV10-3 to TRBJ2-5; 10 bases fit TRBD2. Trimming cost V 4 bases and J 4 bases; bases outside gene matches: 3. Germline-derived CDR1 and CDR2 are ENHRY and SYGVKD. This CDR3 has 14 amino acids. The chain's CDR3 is CAISGSGGTETQYF. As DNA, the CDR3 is TGTGCCATCAGTGGTAGCGGGGGGACAGAGACCCAGTACTTC.

In DNA form, the CDR3 reads TGTGCCAGCAGCCGACAGGGAACTTATACTCTACACAATGAGCAGTTCTTC. Translated, it gives CASSRQGTYTLHNEQFF. The chain couples TRBV13 to TRBJ2-1, with 7 bases that match TRBD1. Germline V gives CDR1 PRHDT, CDR2 FYEKMQ (reference sequence). The V segment lost 5 bases and the J segment 5 bases; nucleotides outside the gene matches: 15. The CDR3 covers 17 residues.

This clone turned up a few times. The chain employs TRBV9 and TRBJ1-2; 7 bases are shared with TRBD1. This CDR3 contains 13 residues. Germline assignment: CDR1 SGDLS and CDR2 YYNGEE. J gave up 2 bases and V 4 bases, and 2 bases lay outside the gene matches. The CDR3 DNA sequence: TGTGCCAGCAGCAAGGGACAGAACTATGGCTACACCTTC. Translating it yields CASSKGQNYGYTF.

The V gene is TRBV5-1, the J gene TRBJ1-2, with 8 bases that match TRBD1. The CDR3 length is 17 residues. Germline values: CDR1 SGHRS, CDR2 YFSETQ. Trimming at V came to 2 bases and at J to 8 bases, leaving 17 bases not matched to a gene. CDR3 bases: TGCGCCAGCAGCTTAGGGGGCGGACAGGGTTTCGGAGAAGGCTACACCTTC. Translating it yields CASSLGGGQGFGEGYTF.